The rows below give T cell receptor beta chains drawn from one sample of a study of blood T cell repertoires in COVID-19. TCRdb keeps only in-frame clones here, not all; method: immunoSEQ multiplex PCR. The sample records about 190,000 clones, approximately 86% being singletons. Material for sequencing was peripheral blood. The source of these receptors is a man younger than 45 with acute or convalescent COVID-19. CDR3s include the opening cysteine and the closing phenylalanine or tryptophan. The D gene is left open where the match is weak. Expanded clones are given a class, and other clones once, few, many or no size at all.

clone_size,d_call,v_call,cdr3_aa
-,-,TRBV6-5,CASNFGTRNTEAFF
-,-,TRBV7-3,CASSLTGASDTQYF
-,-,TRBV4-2,CASSQDLQGNQPQHF
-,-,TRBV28,CASGGTLYGYTF
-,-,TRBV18,CASSPLDSSSTEAFF
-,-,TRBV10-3,CAISESGRTSEQFF
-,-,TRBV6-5,CAMGWDTEAFF
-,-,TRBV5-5,CASSPTQLNTEAFF
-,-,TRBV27,CASSAGTGSYEQYF
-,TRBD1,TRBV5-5,CASSLLQGSEKLFF
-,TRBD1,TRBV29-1,CSVEDLTGGYNEQFF
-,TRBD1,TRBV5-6,CASSLKGADEQFF
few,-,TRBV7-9,CASSLISTGKDGYTF
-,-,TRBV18,CASSPRSGDGYTF
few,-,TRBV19,CASSNIKGKGSYEQYF
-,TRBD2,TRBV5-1,CASSFSGGITDTQYF
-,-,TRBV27,CASSLSGGYGYTF
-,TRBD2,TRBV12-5,CASGFSASGNNEQFF
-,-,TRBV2,CASWGRYDEQFF
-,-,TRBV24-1,CATSQGHSPLHF
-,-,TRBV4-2,CASSRLDVSGELFF
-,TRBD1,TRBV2,CASIDPGQGNNEQFF
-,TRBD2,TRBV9,CASTPSGREETQYF
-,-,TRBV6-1,CASSEWGEGEKLFF
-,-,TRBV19,CASSIGSGELFF
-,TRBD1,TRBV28,CATWDSSYEQYF
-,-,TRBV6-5,CASRRGSTTGYTF
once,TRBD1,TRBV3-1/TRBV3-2,CASSQTTIHRDRGMVDEQFF
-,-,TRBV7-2,CASSGAPYEQYF